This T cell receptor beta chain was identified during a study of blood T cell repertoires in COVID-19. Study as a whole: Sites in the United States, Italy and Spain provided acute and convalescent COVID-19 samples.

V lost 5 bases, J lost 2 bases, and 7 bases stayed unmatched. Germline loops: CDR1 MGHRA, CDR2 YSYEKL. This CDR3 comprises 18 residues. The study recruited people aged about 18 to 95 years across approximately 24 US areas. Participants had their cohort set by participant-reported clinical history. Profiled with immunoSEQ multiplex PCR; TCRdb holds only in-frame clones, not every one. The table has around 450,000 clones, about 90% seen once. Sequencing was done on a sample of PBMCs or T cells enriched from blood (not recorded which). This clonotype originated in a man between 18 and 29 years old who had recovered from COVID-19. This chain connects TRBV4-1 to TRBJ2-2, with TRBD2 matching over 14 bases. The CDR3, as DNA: TGCGCCAGCAGCACCGGGACTAGCGGGAGCCTAAACACCGGGGAGCTGTTTTTT. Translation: CASSTGTSGSLNTGELFF.